These T cell receptor beta chains were read from a single sample in a study of blood T cell repertoires in COVID-19. The protocol was immunoSEQ multiplex PCR, while the TCRdb copy is restricted to in-frame clones and leaves out a portion. The sample consists of about 180,000 clones, around 88% of them appearing once. The sequencing input was peripheral blood. These receptor sequences come from a woman in her 30s with acute or convalescent COVID-19. The CDR3 runs from the conserved cysteine through the conserved F or W. D genes are given only for firm matches.

CDR3aa	v_gene	d_gene
CASIGVSSEQYF	TRBV28	.
CASSQGWDSKGYF	TRBV7-8	.
CASGLVLGESSGNTIYF	TRBV12-5	.
CAWSLKGGLYEQYF	TRBV30	.
CASSPPSRGSHEQFF	TRBV18	TRBD1
CASSFLLQDTEAFF	TRBV28	.
CASSQDAGLLEAFF	TRBV14	.
CASSLAGLGYGYTF	TRBV11-1	.
CASKKRGIGTEAFF	TRBV6-6	.
CSVEETGGAGGYTF	TRBV29-1	TRBD1
CSASVWQAGELFF	TRBV20-1	.
CASSLGGRTYEQYF	TRBV27	TRBD2
CATTPPGTDTQYF	TRBV6-5	.
CASRRLAGSPGETQYF	TRBV3-1/TRBV3-2	TRBD2
CASSELLGGGSGNTIYF	TRBV2	.
CASSYSGPSTDTQYF	TRBV6-6	.
CASSPLGGRALHEQYF	TRBV28	TRBD2
CASMRGYQETQYF	TRBV5-1	TRBD2
CAISEPPHTDTQYF	TRBV10-3	.
CASSSKKRGEDQPQHF	TRBV19	.
CASSPFSDTQYF	TRBV2	.
CASSQGTGPYEQYF	TRBV16	TRBD1
CSARDRETQYF	TRBV20-1	.
CASESTSGANVLTF	TRBV11-2	.
CASSVHSGANVLTF	TRBV9	.
CASSERQRNEETQYF	TRBV5-1	.
CASSLPGQRSYNEQFF	TRBV7-3	.
CASSPGNTYEQYF	TRBV10-1	.
CATSRDPGSPEQPQHF	TRBV15	.
CASSPVGTGAGQFF	TRBV18	TRBD1
CASSLSPFSGSSGNEQFF	TRBV5-4	TRBD2
CASSLEGTYSYEQYF	TRBV11-1	.
CAWVRGFGGVEAFF	TRBV30	.
CASSPRPGSSYNEQFF	TRBV28	.
CASQGNEQFF	TRBV28	.
CASSLEPGTSGELFF	TRBV5-1	.